This TCR beta chain derives from a study of cytomegalovirus exposure and HLA in healthy donors. Study findings and constraints: Researchers counted around 160 TCR beta chains as cytomegalovirus-associated. At a 0.05 false discovery rate, a later analysis found about 17,000 TCR beta sequences to be associated with HLA alleles.

Germline CDR1 is KGHSH and CDR2 is LQKENI. This CDR3 has 16 residues. V lost 6 bases and J lost 0, with 15 bases in between. On this clone itself: Its antigen is still unknown.

PCR used 60 Vbeta primers and 13 Jbeta primers. Clones were read by immunoSEQ multiplex PCR, and TCRdb kept only the in-frame ones, dropping some. Its table lists over 100,000 clones. Sequencing was performed on PBMCs. The TCR was taken from a woman between 40 and 50 years old in good health and CMV-seropositive. The chain recombines TRBV18 with TRBJ2-1; D perhaps matches TRBD1 (6 bases). CDR3 DNA: TGTGCCAGCTCGCCCTACAGGGTTAGCTCCTACAATGAGCAGTTCTTC. Residues: CASSPYRVSSYNEQFF. Using reference TRBV18 and TRBJ2-1 for the parts outside the CDR3, the full variable domain is NAGVMQNPRHLVRRRGQEARLRCSPMKGHSHVYWYRQLPEEGLKFMVYLQKENIIDESGMPKERFSAEFPKEGPSILRIQQVVRGDSAAYFCASSPYRVSSYNEQFFGPGTRLTVL.